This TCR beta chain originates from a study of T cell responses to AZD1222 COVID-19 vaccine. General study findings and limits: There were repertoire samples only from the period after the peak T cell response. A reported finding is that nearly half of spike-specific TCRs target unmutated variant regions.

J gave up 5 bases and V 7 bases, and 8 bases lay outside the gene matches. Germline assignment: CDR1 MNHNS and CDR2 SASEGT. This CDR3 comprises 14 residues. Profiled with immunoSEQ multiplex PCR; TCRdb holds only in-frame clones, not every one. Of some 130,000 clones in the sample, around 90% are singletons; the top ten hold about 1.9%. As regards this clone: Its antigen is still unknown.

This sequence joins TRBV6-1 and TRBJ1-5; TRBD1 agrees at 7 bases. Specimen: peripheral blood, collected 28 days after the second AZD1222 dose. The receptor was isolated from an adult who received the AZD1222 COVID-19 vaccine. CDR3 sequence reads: CASTPAGGDQPQHF. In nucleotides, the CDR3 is TGTGCCAGCACCCCGGCAGGGGGAGATCAGCCCCAGCATTTT.